The rows below give T cell receptor beta chains drawn from one sample of a study of blood T cell repertoires in COVID-19. The repertoire was sequenced with immunoSEQ multiplex PCR; TCRdb's copy has only in-frame clones and lacks some. The data contain over 200,000 clones, less than 85% of them singletons. The material sequenced was peripheral blood. Every receptor here comes from a woman aged 70 to 79 with active or convalescent COVID-19. CDR3s include the opening cysteine and the closing phenylalanine or tryptophan. Each record gives: D gene, V gene, J gene, clone size, CDR3 protein, CDR3 DNA. The D gene is left open where the match is weak. Clone size, where shown, is once, few, many, or a class for clones that have expanded.

>-|TRBV2|TRBJ2-1|-
CASSDGTGSYNEQFF
TGTGCCAGCAGTGACGGGACTGGATCCTACAATGAGCAGTTCTTC
>TRBD2|TRBV6-5|TRBJ2-7|-
CASSSPGLKGFQYF
TGTGCCAGCAGTTCCCCGGGACTAAAAGGGTTTCAGTACTTC
>TRBD2|TRBV5-1|TRBJ2-5|few
CASRPLLTGGGAGAQYF
TGCGCCAGTCGACCCCTACTCACCGGGGGAGGGGCCGGGGCCCAGTACTTC
>TRBD2|TRBV2|TRBJ2-7|-
CASSGGLAASYEQYF
TGTGCCAGCAGTGGTGGACTAGCGGCTTCCTACGAGCAGTACTTC
>TRBD2|TRBV10-3|TRBJ2-1|-
CAVLAGLAGGNEQFF
TGTGCCGTCCTGGCGGGCCTAGCGGGGGGCAATGAGCAGTTCTTC
>TRBD1|TRBV4-2|TRBJ1-2|once
CASSQDTGTGLRGYGYTF
TGTGCCAGCAGCCAAGACACAGGGACAGGGCTTCGTGGCTATGGCTACACCTTC
>TRBD2|TRBV7-9|TRBJ2-5|-
CASSLLAGGPQETQYF
TGTGCCAGCAGCCTTTTAGCGGGAGGACCACAAGAGACCCAGTACTTC
>TRBD2|TRBV24-1|TRBJ2-5|-
CATSDRGLAGGKETQYF
TGTGCCACCAGTGACCGTGGACTAGCGGGGGGTAAAGAGACCCAGTACTTC
>TRBD1|TRBV19|TRBJ1-1|-
CASSIYEGGSEAFF
TGTGCCAGTAGTATCTATGAAGGGGGCTCTGAAGCTTTCTTT
>-|TRBV19|TRBJ2-7|-
CASRTRSTGEQYF
TGTGCCAGTAGGACCAGGTCTACCGGCGAGCAGTACTTC
>-|TRBV4-3|TRBJ2-5|-
CASSPLGGPRQETQYF
TGCGCCAGCAGCCCTCTTGGGGGCCCCCGACAAGAGACCCAGTACTTC
>TRBD1|TRBV5-1|TRBJ1-2|-
CASSFGTGGVSYTF
TGCGCCAGCAGCTTCGGGACAGGGGGAGTAAGCTACACCTTC
>TRBD1|TRBV5-4|TRBJ2-7|few
CASSFRDSHEQYF
TGTGCCAGCAGCTTCCGGGACAGCCACGAGCAGTACTTC
>-|TRBV28|TRBJ1-2|once
CASSSPGGGHHRYGYTF
TGTGCCAGCAGTTCTCCTGGGGGGGGACACCACCGCTATGGCTACACCTTC
>TRBD1|TRBV6-5|TRBJ1-1|-
CASRSGTGGTEAFF
TGTGCCAGCAGGTCCGGGACAGGGGGCACTGAAGCTTTCTTT
>-|TRBV25-1|TRBJ2-7|-
CASSEYGVGYEQYF
TGTGCCAGCAGTGAATACGGGGTAGGGTACGAGCAGTACTTC
>-|TRBV5-1|TRBJ2-5|-
CASSSQGGNQETQYF
TGCGCCAGCAGCTCCCAGGGGGGCAACCAAGAGACCCAGTACTTC
>TRBD1|TRBV19|TRBJ2-2|-
CASSSTGGLGELFF
TGTGCCAGTAGCTCAACAGGGGGCCTCGGGGAGCTGTTTTTT
>TRBD2|TRBV28|TRBJ2-7|-
CASSQTSVVTYEQYF
TGTGCCAGCAGCCAGACTAGCGTAGTAACCTACGAGCAGTACTTC
>TRBD1|TRBV4-1|TRBJ2-1|-
CASSQGQGSFNEQFF
TGCGCCAGCAGCCAAGGACAGGGAAGTTTCAATGAGCAGTTCTTC
>-|TRBV10-3|TRBJ1-2|once
CAISGPTGGYGYTF
TGTGCCATCAGTGGACCCACCGGGGGCTATGGCTACACCTTC
>-|TRBV6-1|TRBJ2-7|-
CASSDQGYEQYF
TGTGCCAGCAGTGACCAGGGTTACGAGCAGTACTTC
>TRBD1|TRBV12-3/TRBV12-4|TRBJ1-1|-
CASSQDRDTEAFF
TGTGCCAGCAGTCAGGACAGGGACACTGAAGCTTTCTTT
>TRBD2|TRBV4-2|TRBJ2-3|-
CASSQEGGRLLAGAQDTQYF
TGTGCCAGCAGCCAAGAGGGGGGGCGCCTACTAGCGGGGGCCCAGGATACGCAGTATTTT
>-|TRBV28|TRBJ1-2|-
CASNQGYYGYTF
TGTGCCAGCAATCAGGGATACTATGGCTACACCTTC